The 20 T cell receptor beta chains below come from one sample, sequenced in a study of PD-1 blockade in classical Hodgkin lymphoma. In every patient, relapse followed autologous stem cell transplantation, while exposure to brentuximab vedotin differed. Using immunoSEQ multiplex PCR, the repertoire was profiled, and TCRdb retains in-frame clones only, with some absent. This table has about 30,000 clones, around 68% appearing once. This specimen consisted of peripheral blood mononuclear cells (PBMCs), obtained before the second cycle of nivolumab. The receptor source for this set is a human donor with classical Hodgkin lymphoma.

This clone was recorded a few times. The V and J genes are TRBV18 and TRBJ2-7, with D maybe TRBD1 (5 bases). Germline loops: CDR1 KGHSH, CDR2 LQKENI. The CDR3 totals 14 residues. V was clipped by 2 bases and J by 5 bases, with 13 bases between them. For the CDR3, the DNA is TGTGCCAGCTCACCAGGGGCATCCGGTAACGAGCAGTACTTC. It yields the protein CASSPGASGNEQYF.

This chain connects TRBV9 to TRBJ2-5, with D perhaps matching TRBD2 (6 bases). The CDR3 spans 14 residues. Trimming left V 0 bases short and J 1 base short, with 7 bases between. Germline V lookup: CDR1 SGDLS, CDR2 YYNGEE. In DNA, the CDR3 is TGTGCCAGCAGCGTAGCACTAGCCCAAGAGACCCAGTACTTC. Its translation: CASSVALAQETQYF.

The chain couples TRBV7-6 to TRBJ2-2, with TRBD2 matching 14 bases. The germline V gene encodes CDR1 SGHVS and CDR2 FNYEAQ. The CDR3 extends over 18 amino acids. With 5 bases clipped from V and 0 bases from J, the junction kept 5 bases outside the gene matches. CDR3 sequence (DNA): TGTGCCAGCAGCCAAAGACTAGCGGGGGGGACGAACACCGGGGAGCTGTTTTTT. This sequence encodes CASSQRLAGGTNTGELFF.

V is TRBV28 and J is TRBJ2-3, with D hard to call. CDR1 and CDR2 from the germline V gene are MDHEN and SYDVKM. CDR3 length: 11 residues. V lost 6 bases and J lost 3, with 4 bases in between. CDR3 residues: CASRLTDTQYF. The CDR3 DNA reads TGTGCCAGCAGATTAACAGATACGCAGTATTTT.

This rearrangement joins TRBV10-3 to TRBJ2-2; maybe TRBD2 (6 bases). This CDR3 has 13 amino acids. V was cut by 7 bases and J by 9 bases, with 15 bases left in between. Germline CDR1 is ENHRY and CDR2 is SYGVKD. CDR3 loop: CAIKNVGGRELFF. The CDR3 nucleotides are TGTGCCATCAAAAATGTAGGAGGGCGGGAGCTGTTTTTT.

CDR3 loop: CASSRSAGAGTGELFF. CDR3 coding DNA: TGTGCCAGCAGCCGATCCGCGGGGGCGGGTACCGGGGAGCTGTTTTTT. The chain couples TRBV7-2 to TRBJ2-2, with TRBD2 as a possible D gene (7 bases). The CDR3 runs to 16 residues. The V gene's germline CDR1 is SGHTA and CDR2 FQGNSA. Trimming stripped 5 bases from V and 5 bases from J, with 18 bases between.

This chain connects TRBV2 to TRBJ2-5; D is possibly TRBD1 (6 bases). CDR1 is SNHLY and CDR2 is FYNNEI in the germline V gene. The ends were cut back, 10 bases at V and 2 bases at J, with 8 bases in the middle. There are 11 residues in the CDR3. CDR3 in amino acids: CAKQGQETQYF. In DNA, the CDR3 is TGTGCCAAACAGGGTCAAGAGACCCAGTACTTC.

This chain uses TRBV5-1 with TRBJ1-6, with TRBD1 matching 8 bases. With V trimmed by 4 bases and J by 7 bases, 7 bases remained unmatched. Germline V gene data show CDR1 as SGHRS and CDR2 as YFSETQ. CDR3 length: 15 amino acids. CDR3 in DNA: TGCGCCAGCAGCCCTCAGGGGGCGGGAAATTCACCCCTCCACTTT. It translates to CASSPQGAGNSPLHF.

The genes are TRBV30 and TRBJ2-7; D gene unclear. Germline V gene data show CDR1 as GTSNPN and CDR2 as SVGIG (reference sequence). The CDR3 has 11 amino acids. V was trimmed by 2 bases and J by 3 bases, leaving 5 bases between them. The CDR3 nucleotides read TGTGCCTGGAGTCAGGACTACGAGCAGTACTTC. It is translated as CAWSQDYEQYF.

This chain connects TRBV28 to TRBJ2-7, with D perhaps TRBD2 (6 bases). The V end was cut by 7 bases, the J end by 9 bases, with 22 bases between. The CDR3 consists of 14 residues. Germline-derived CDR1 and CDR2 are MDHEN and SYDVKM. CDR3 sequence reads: CASTPGVGTQGQYF. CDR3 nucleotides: TGTGCCAGCACCCCGGGGGTAGGAACTCAGGGGCAGTACTTC.

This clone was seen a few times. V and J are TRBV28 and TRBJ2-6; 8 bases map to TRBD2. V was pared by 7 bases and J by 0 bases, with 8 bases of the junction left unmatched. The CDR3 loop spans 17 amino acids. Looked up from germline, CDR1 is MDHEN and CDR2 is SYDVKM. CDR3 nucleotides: TGTGCCAGCACTTCAGCGGGGGTCAGCTCTGGGGCCAACGTCCTGACTTTC. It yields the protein CASTSAGVSSGANVLTF.

The CDR3 sequence is CASSERQARGTEAFF. As DNA, the CDR3 is TGTGCCAGCAGCGAAAGACAGGCCAGGGGCACTGAAGCTTTCTTT. The V call is TRBV7-2, the J call TRBJ1-1, with D tentatively TRBD1 (6 bases). Per germline, CDR1 SGHTA and CDR2 FQGNSA. The CDR3 has 15 residues. V lost 5 bases and J 4 bases, leaving 17 bases between the germline ends.

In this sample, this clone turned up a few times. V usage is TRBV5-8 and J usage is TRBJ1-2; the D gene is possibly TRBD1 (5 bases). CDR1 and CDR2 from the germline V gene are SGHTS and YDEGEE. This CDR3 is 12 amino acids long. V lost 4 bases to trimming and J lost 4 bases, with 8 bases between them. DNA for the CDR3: TGTGCCAGCAGCGGAGACAGCTATGGCTACACCTTC. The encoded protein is CASSGDSYGYTF.

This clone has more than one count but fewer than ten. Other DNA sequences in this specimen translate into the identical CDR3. CDR3: CATSRGTGGLTEAFF. For the CDR3, the DNA is TGTGCCACCAGCAGAGGGACAGGGGGTTTAACTGAAGCTTTCTTT. This chain uses TRBV15 with TRBJ1-1; 10 nucleotides align to TRBD1. This CDR3 spans 15 amino acids. Germline V gene data show CDR1 as LNHNV and CDR2 as YYDKDF (reference sequence). J was trimmed by 5 bases and V by 1 base; bases with no gene match: 4.

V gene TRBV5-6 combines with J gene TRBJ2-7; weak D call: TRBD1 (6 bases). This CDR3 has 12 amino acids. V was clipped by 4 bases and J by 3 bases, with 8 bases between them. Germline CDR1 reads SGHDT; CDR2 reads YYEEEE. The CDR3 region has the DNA TGTGCCAGCAGCCGGACAGACTACGAGCAGTACTTC. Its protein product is CASSRTDYEQYF.

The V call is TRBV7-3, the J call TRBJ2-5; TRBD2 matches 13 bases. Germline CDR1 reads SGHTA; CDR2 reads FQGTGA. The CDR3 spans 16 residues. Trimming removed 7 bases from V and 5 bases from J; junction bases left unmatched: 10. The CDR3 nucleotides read TGTGCCAGCACCACTAGCGGGGGGGCGATCGGTGAGACCCAGTACTTC. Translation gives CASTTSGGAIGETQYF. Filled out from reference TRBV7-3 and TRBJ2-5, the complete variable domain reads GAGVSQTPSNKVTEKGKYVELRCDPISGHTALYWYRQSLGQGPEFLIYFQGTGAADDSGLPNDRFFAVRPEGSVSTLKIQRTERGDSAVYLCASTTSGGAIGETQYFGPGTRLLVL.

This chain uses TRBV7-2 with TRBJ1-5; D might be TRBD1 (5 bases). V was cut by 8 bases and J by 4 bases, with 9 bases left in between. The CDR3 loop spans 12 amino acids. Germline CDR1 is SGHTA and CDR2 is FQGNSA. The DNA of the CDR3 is TGTGCCAGCTCCGACAGAAATCAGCCCCAGCATTTT. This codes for CASSDRNQPQHF.

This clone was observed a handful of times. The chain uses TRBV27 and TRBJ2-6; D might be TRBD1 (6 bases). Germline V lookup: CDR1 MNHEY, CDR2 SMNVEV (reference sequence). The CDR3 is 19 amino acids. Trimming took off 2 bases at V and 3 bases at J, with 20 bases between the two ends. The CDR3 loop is CASSLADSAQRYGANVLTF. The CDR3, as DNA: TGTGCCAGCAGTTTAGCGGACAGCGCACAGAGATATGGGGCCAACGTCCTGACTTTC.

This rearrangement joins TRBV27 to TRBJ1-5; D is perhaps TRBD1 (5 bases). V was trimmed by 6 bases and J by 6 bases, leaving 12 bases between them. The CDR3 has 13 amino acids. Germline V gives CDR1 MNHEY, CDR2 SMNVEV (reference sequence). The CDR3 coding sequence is TGTGCCAGCAGCGCGGGGGTGGGTCAGCCCCAGCATTTT. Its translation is CASSAGVGQPQHF.

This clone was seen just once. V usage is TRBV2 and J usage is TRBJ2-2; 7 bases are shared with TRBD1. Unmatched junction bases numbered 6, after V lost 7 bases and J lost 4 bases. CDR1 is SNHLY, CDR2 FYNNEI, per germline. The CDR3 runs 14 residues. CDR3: CASIWDSSTGELFF. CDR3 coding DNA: TGTGCCAGCATTTGGGACAGTTCCACCGGGGAGCTGTTTTTT.